This TCR beta chain was identified during a study of T cells after yellow fever vaccination. TCRdb reanalysed the 5' RACE reads using MiXCR and keeps one entry per CDR3 protein. The sample consists of around 610,000 distinct CDR3 sequences, 13% of them appearing once. This CDR3 is 17 amino acids long. Trimming removed 4 bases from V and 0 bases from J, with 16 bases in between. Germline CDR1 reads LGHNA; CDR2 reads YNFKEQ. The sequencing used PBMCs, collected on the day of the yellow fever booster vaccination. The chain couples TRBV4-2 to TRBJ1-5; D uncertain. The sequence came from a man aged 25-45 years who received the YFV17D yellow fever vaccine. CDR3 DNA sequence: TGTGCCAGCAGCCCAGTGGAGGGCCCATATAGCAATCAGCCCCAGCATTTT. Residues: CASSPVEGPYSNQPQHF.